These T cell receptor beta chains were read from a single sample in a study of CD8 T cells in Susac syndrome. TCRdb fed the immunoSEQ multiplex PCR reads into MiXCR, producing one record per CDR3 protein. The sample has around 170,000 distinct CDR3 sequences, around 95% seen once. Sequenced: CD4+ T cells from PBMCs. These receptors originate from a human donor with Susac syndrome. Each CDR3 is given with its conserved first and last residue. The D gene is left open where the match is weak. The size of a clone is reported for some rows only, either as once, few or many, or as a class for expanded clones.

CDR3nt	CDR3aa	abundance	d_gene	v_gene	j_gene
TGCAGTGCTAGGTTACCCGGGGTAGAGACCCAGTACTTC	CSARLPGVETQYF	once	.	TRBV20-1	TRBJ2-5
TGTGCCAGCAGCCGACAGAGGCAAGAGACCCAGTACTTC	CASSRQRQETQYF	few	.	TRBV3-1	TRBJ2-5
TGTGCCAGCAGTCCCTTCTTAGCCGGGGAGCTGTTTTTT	CASSPFLAGELFF	.	.	TRBV14	TRBJ2-2
TGCAGTGCTAGAGATTCCCAGTTACCAACTAATGAAAAACTGTTTTTT	CSARDSQLPTNEKLFF	.	.	TRBV20-1	TRBJ1-4
TGTGCCAGCAGTTTAGGAGTGCATGGCTACACCTTC	CASSLGVHGYTF	.	.	TRBV12-3/TRBV12-4	TRBJ1-2
TGTGCCAGCAGTTTGGGCAGGGCGGGAGGTCAGCCCCAGCATTTT	CASSLGRAGGQPQHF	.	.	TRBV12-3/TRBV12-4	TRBJ1-5
TGTGCCAGCAGCTACACCAGGGGGCCCTACGAGCAGTACTTC	CASSYTRGPYEQYF	once	TRBD1	TRBV6-2/TRBV6-3	TRBJ2-7
TGTGCCAGCAGCCTCGGGACAGCAGCTTCTAACTATGGCTACACCTTC	CASSLGTAASNYGYTF	.	TRBD1	TRBV5-4	TRBJ1-2
TGCAGCGTTGAAGATAGAGAGGGTATGGGCTCTGGGGCCAACGTCCTGACTTTC	CSVEDREGMGSGANVLTF	.	.	TRBV29-1	TRBJ2-6
TGTGCCAGCGGGGAACCGGGACTAGGCGTTCTCGAGCAGTACTTC	CASGEPGLGVLEQYF	.	TRBD2	TRBV6-5	TRBJ2-7
TGTGCCAGCAGTTTTGTCCAGGGACTTGGGGGTCAGCCCCAGCATTTT	CASSFVQGLGGQPQHF	.	.	TRBV12-3/TRBV12-4	TRBJ1-5
TGCAGTGCTAGAGAGGGACAGGGAGGCGAAAAACTGTTTTTT	CSAREGQGGEKLFF	.	TRBD1	TRBV20-1	TRBJ1-4
TGTGCCAGCAGCTCACAGGGATTTACGGGTAATTCACCCCTCCACTTT	CASSSQGFTGNSPLHF	.	.	TRBV7-9	TRBJ1-6
TGTGCCACCAGCAGTGAGGGCAGGAACTATGGCTACACCTTC	CATSSEGRNYGYTF	.	.	TRBV15	TRBJ1-2
TGTGCCAGCAAAACGGGAGGGTCCTACGAGCAGTACTTC	CASKTGGSYEQYF	once	TRBD2	TRBV27	TRBJ2-7
TGCAGTGCTAGAGACTCGCGGGGGGGAAACATTCAGTACTTC	CSARDSRGGNIQYF	.	TRBD2	TRBV20-1	TRBJ2-4
TGTGCCAGTAGTATCCAGGGGGAGACTGAAGCTTTCTTT	CASSIQGETEAFF	.	TRBD1	TRBV19	TRBJ1-1
TGTGCCAGCAGCCTCCGGCAGACGGGACAGACGAATGAGCAGTTCTTC	CASSLRQTGQTNEQFF	once	TRBD1	TRBV9	TRBJ2-1
TGTGCCAGCAGCTTAGGGCCGTATGGCTATGGCTACACCTTC	CASSLGPYGYGYTF	.	.	TRBV13	TRBJ1-2
TGTGCCAGCAGCGTAGTGAACGGGGAGCTGTTTTTT	CASSVVNGELFF	.	.	TRBV9	TRBJ2-2
TGTGCCAGTAGTACGGCCAGGGGCACAGATACGCAGTATTTT	CASSTARGTDTQYF	.	.	TRBV19	TRBJ2-3
TGTGCCAGCAGCCCCCTCCCTAGCGGGCCCAACAATGAGCAGTTCTTC	CASSPLPSGPNNEQFF	.	TRBD2	TRBV4-2	TRBJ2-1
TGTGCCAGCAGTTACAACACAGGGGGCGGTCAGCCCCAGCATTTT	CASSYNTGGGQPQHF	.	TRBD1	TRBV12-3/TRBV12-4	TRBJ1-5
TGTGCCTGGACCCGGACCATGAACACTGAAGCTTTCTTT	CAWTRTMNTEAFF	.	.	TRBV30	TRBJ1-1
TGCAGCGTCGTTCAAACAGGAGGGGCCAACGTCCTGACTTTC	CSVVQTGGANVLTF	once	.	TRBV29-1	TRBJ2-6
TGTGCCAGCAGTTACACCAGGGAGGCTGAAGCTTTCTTT	CASSYTREAEAFF	.	.	TRBV6-5	TRBJ1-1
TGTGCCAGCAGCGTAGCGGACCCGTACCAAGAGACCCAGTACTTC	CASSVADPYQETQYF	.	.	TRBV5-4	TRBJ2-5
TGTGCCAGCAGCTTGGTCATCAACACTGAAGCTTTCTTT	CASSLVINTEAFF	.	.	TRBV5-4	TRBJ1-1
TGTGCCAGCAGTTTTTTTGGCAGGGAAGGAGGCTACACCTTC	CASSFFGREGGYTF	once	.	TRBV12-3/TRBV12-4	TRBJ1-2
TGTGCCGTAACAGGGTCCCTCTACGAGCAGTACTTC	CAVTGSLYEQYF	.	.	TRBV30	TRBJ2-7
TGTGCCAGCAGTTTCAGAGCTAGCGGGGGGACAGCTACGCAGTATTTT	CASSFRASGGTATQYF	.	TRBD2	TRBV28	TRBJ2-3
TGTGCCACCAGTGACTCCGGGACACTAAACAATGAGCAGTTCTTC	CATSDSGTLNNEQFF	.	.	TRBV24-1	TRBJ2-1